Listed here are 32 T cell receptor beta chains from one sample, sequenced in a study of beta chain features in type 1 diabetes. Of the isolated RNA, all was reverse transcribed, and so the sequenced material was expressed TCRB transcripts. Sequencing was performed with immunoSEQ multiplex PCR; in TCRdb, only in-frame clones are kept and a portion is missing. This repertoire shows about 160,000 clones, 10% to 13% found once; its top ten account for approximately 0.5%. These receptors' antigens are unknown. Whole-study findings and limits: In every one of the four CD4+ subsets, TCRB CDR3s were moderately but significantly shorter in Type 1 diabetes patients.

Sequencing was performed on central memory CD4+ T cells from blood. Receptors originate from a young man with type 1 diabetes.

CDR3 coding DNA: TGCGCCAGCAGCCTCACCGGGACAGGGCGGGAAGAGCAGTACTTC. Translating gives CASSLTGTGREEQYF. The gene calls are TRBV5-1 and TRBJ2-7, with 9 bases matching TRBD1. Trimming removed 4 bases from V and 7 bases from J; junction bases left unmatched: 12. CDR3 length: 15 amino acids. Germline V CDR1 and CDR2: SGHRS, YFSETQ.

This rearrangement joins TRBV28 to TRBJ1-1, with D perhaps matching TRBD1 (5 bases). This CDR3 contains 11 residues. Germline CDR1 MDHEN, CDR2 SYDVKM. V dropped 8 bases and J dropped 2 bases, with 6 bases sitting between them. The CDR3 DNA reads as TGTGCCAGCGACAGTAACACTGAAGCTTTCTTT. The encoded protein is CASDSNTEAFF.

The chain employs TRBV11-2 and TRBJ2-1, with D possibly being TRBD2 (5 bases). Between the trimmed V and J ends, which lost 1 base and 10 bases, there was a span of 14 bases. The CDR3 extends over 14 amino acids. Germline CDR1 reads SGHAT; CDR2 reads FQNNGV. The CDR3 bases are TGTGCCAGCAGCTTAGGGGCGGGTCGGACCGAGCAGTTCTTC. Encoded protein: CASSLGAGRTEQFF.

This clone was found a few times. This rearrangement joins TRBV9 to TRBJ2-1; the D gene is possibly TRBD1 (6 bases). Germline V gives CDR1 SGDLS, CDR2 YYNGEE. V was clipped by 0 bases and J by 3 bases, with 10 bases between them. The CDR3 has 15 residues. CDR3 region: CASSVGQARYNEQFF. Here the CDR3 DNA reads TGTGCCAGCAGCGTAGGACAGGCCCGCTACAATGAGCAGTTCTTC.

This clone was seen a few times. The chain carries TRBV7-2 and TRBJ2-6; 7 bases are a match to TRBD1. The germline gives CDR1 SGHTA, CDR2 FQGNSA. The CDR3 is made up of 16 amino acids. V was clipped by 1 base and J by 2 bases; unmatched bases: 2. The DNA of the CDR3 is TGTGCCAGCAGCTTAGTTGGACAGGCTGGGGCCAACGTCCTGACTTTC. The encoded protein is CASSLVGQAGANVLTF.

The V and J genes are TRBV28 and TRBJ2-7; TRBD1 might be the D (5 bases). Per the germline V gene, CDR1 is MDHEN and CDR2 is SYDVKM. V was cut by 3 bases and J by 1 base, with 16 bases left in between. The CDR3 extends over 16 amino acids. The CDR3: CASSLGMGPVSYEQYF. The CDR3 DNA reads TGTGCCAGCAGTTTGGGGATGGGGCCGGTTTCCTACGAGCAGTACTTC.

This clone appeared a few times. The rearrangement uses TRBV4-3 and TRBJ1-1; D is possibly TRBD1 (6 bases). The CDR3 consists of 16 residues. Trimming left V 3 bases short and J 1 base short, with 15 bases between. Germline loops: CDR1 LGHNA, CDR2 YSLEER. The CDR3: CASSHGDRLSNTEAFF. DNA of the CDR3: TGCGCCAGCAGCCATGGTGACAGGCTATCGAACACTGAAGCTTTCTTT.

This clone was observed a few times. V gene TRBV7-2 combines with J gene TRBJ2-5, with TRBD1 identical over 11 bases. The V gene end was trimmed by 3 bases and the J gene end by 6 bases; junction bases not matched to a gene: 6. This CDR3 has 15 amino acids. Germline V gene lookup returns CDR1 SGHTA and CDR2 FQGNSA. The CDR3 region has the DNA TGTGCCAGCAGCTTGGGACAGGGGGACAAGAAGACCCAGTACTTC. Translating gives CASSLGQGDKKTQYF.

This clone turned up a few times. The chain uses TRBV18 and TRBJ2-7; 10 bases map to TRBD1. In germline, CDR1 is KGHSH, CDR2 LQKENI. The trim removed 4 bases at V and 4 bases at J, leaving 7 bases unmatched. The CDR3 contains 15 residues. The CDR3 coding sequence is TGTGCCAGCTCACTAACGACAGGGGGCGAGTACGAGCAGTACTTC. Translating gives CASSLTTGGEYEQYF.

The rearrangement joins TRBV5-1 to TRBJ2-1, with no clear D. This CDR3 comprises 15 residues. Per germline, CDR1 SGHRS and CDR2 YFSETQ. With 2 bases removed from V and 2 bases from J, the gap between germline ends came to 11 bases. Written as DNA, the CDR3 is TGCGCCAGCAGCTTTTCGATCGCGGCCTACAATGAGCAGTTCTTC. This codes for CASSFSIAAYNEQFF.

V usage is TRBV5-1 and J usage is TRBJ2-4; TRBD2 agrees at 8 bases. Trimming at V came to 1 base and at J to 9 bases, leaving 12 bases not matched to a gene. Germline loops: CDR1 SGHRS, CDR2 YFSETQ. The CDR3 consists of 16 residues. For the CDR3, the DNA is TGCGCCAGCAGCTTGATGGTTGGAGCGGGAGTCACCATTCAGTACTTC. Translating it yields CASSLMVGAGVTIQYF.

This clone was observed a few times. V and J are TRBV5-1 and TRBJ2-6; the match to TRBD2 covers 7 bases. After removal of 1 base from V and 0 bases from J, the junction contained 7 bases not matched to a gene. CDR1 SGHRS and CDR2 YFSETQ come from the germline V gene. This CDR3 has 18 residues. The CDR3 protein is CASSLFFGRSSGANVLTF. CDR3 in DNA: TGCGCCAGCAGCTTGTTTTTCGGGAGGAGCTCTGGGGCCAACGTCCTGACTTTC.

The genes are TRBV7-2 and TRBJ2-1; D gene unclear. The germline V gene encodes CDR1 SGHTA and CDR2 FQGNSA. Trimming removed 6 bases at V and 5 bases at J, with 8 bases between. There are 12 residues in the CDR3. The CDR3 spells CASRGDNNEQFF. The DNA of the CDR3 is TGTGCCAGCAGGGGCGATAACAATGAGCAGTTCTTC. The whole variable domain, remainder taken from reference TRBV7-2 and TRBJ2-1, is GAGVSQSPSNKVTEKGKDVELRCDPISGHTALYWYRQSLGQGLEFLIYFQGNSAPDKSGLPSDRFSAERTGGSVSTLTIQRTQQEDSAVYLCASRGDNNEQFFGPGTRLTVL.

This clone came up a few times. The chain links TRBV10-3 to TRBJ2-1, with TRBD1 identical over 7 bases. From germline, CDR1 is ENHRY and CDR2 SYGVKD. CDR3 length: 14 amino acids. Losses at the gene ends were 4 bases for V and 8 bases for J; bases not matched to a gene: 8. CDR3 nucleotide sequence: TGTGCCATCAGTGGACGGGACAGTCGAGATGAGCAGTTCTTC. Its translation is CAISGRDSRDEQFF.

This chain joins TRBV28 and TRBJ2-1; the match to TRBD2 covers 13 bases. The germline gives CDR1 MDHEN, CDR2 SYDVKM. CDR3 length equals 14 residues. Trimming cost V 6 bases and J 11 bases; bases outside gene matches: 7. CDR3 in amino acids: CASRPGLAGMKQFF. The CDR3 DNA sequence: TGTGCCAGCAGACCGGGACTAGCGGGAATGAAGCAGTTCTTC.

Here the CDR3 DNA reads TGTGCCAGCAAACTAGCGGGAGAAACCGGGGAGCTGTTTTTT. It specifies CASKLAGETGELFF. This chain joins TRBV4-2 and TRBJ2-2; 11 bases match TRBD2. Germline CDR1 reads LGHNA; CDR2 reads YNFKEQ. J gave up 5 bases and V 7 bases, and 3 bases lay outside the gene matches. The CDR3 loop spans 14 amino acids.

This chain uses TRBV28 with TRBJ1-2, with D uncertain. The length of the CDR3 is 12 residues. Germline assignment: CDR1 MDHEN and CDR2 SYDVKM. V was pared by 8 bases and J by 4 bases, with 11 bases between. The DNA of the CDR3 is TGTGCCAGCCGACTGGAGAGCTATGGCTACACCTTC. As protein: CASRLESYGYTF.

CDR3 loop: CASSPGLAVNEQYF. The CDR3 region has the DNA TGTGCCAGCAGTCCGGGACTAGCAGTAAACGAGCAGTACTTC. The rearrangement uses TRBV11-1 and TRBJ2-7; TRBD2 matches 9 bases. Germline values: CDR1 SGHAT, CDR2 FQDESV (reference sequence). The CDR3 covers 14 residues. The J segment lost 5 bases and the V segment lost 6 bases, leaving 8 bases of the junction unmatched. The full variable domain, completed using reference TRBV11-1 and TRBJ2-7, is EAEVAQSPRYKITEKSQAVAFWCDPISGHATLYWYRQILGQGPELLVQFQDESVVDDSQLPKDRFSAERLKGVDSTLKIQPAELGDSAMYLCASSPGLAVNEQYFGPGTRLTVT.

The chain carries TRBV4-3 and TRBJ1-4; 8 nucleotides align to TRBD1. The germline CDR1 and CDR2 sequences are LGHNA and YSLEER. The CDR3 consists of 14 residues. Losses at the gene ends were 4 bases for V and 5 bases for J; bases not matched to a gene: 3. This CDR3 is CASSPDRVNEKLFF. Written as DNA, the CDR3 is TGCGCCAGCAGCCCGGACAGGGTCAATGAAAAACTGTTTTTT.

About this clone: Other DNA sequences from this sample encode an identical CDR3 as well. This sequence joins TRBV5-4 and TRBJ2-3; tentatively, D is TRBD2 (5 bases). Germline V lookup: CDR1 SGHNT, CDR2 YYREEE (reference sequence). This CDR3 has 15 residues. Trimming took 0 bases from V and 0 from J, leaving 8 bases between them. CDR3 in DNA: TGTGCCAGCAGCTTGGGACTATCGAGCACAGATACGCAGTATTTT. Translation: CASSLGLSSTDTQYF.

V gene TRBV6-6 combines with J gene TRBJ2-4, with no clear D. The germline V gene encodes CDR1 MNHNY and CDR2 SVGAGI (reference sequence). Trimming took off 9 bases at V and 7 bases at J, with 13 bases between the two ends. The CDR3 runs to 12 residues. As DNA, the CDR3 is TGTGCCAGTGAACGCGATAGCAACATTCAGTACTTC. Its translation is CASERDSNIQYF.

V and J are TRBV28 and TRBJ1-1, with D unclear. The germline gives CDR1 MDHEN, CDR2 SYDVKM. The CDR3 covers 12 residues. V dropped 5 bases and J dropped 10 bases, with 14 bases sitting between them. The CDR3 spells CASSANSIAAFF. CDR3 bases: TGTGCCAGCAGTGCGAACTCAATTGCAGCTTTCTTT.

This chain uses TRBV11-3 with TRBJ2-1; 7 bases are shared with TRBD2. The V segment lost 1 base and the J segment 9 bases; nucleotides outside the gene matches: 9. CDR3 length equals 15 residues. Per the germline V gene, CDR1 is SGHNT and CDR2 is YENEEA. The CDR3 protein is CASSLAAGVGSEQFF. As DNA, the CDR3 is TGTGCCAGCAGCTTAGCCGCGGGAGTAGGATCTGAGCAGTTCTTC.

This clone was detected a few times. The chain combines TRBV4-2 with TRBJ1-2, with a tentative D call TRBD1 (5 bases). With 0 bases removed from V and 4 bases from J, the gap between germline ends came to 6 bases. Germline CDR1 is LGHNA and CDR2 is YNFKEQ. The CDR3 contains 13 residues. The CDR3 protein is CASSQDQGYGYTF. The CDR3 DNA follows: TGTGCCAGCAGCCAAGACCAGGGCTATGGCTACACCTTC.

This clone was seen only a few times. CDR3 loop: CASSQETGDGQGELFF. The CDR3 coding sequence is TGCGCCAGCAGCCAAGAAACAGGGGACGGGCAGGGGGAGCTGTTTTTT. The chain combines TRBV4-3 with TRBJ2-2; 7 nucleotides align to TRBD1. The CDR3 consists of 16 residues. V lost 0 bases to trimming and J lost 8 bases; unmatched junction nucleotides: 9. Germline CDR1 reads LGHNA; CDR2 reads YSLEER.

The chain has TRBV6-4 and TRBJ2-5; D not certain. CDR3 length: 15 amino acids. Germline V gene data show CDR1 as MRHNA and CDR2 as SNTAGT. V was cut by 2 bases and J by 1 base, with 11 bases left in between. In DNA form, the CDR3 reads TGTGCCAGCAGTGACCGCCCCGGTGGCCAAGAGACCCAGTACTTC. Protein sequence: CASSDRPGGQETQYF.

The rearrangement links TRBV6-6 to TRBJ1-1; 9 nucleotides line up with TRBD1. The CDR3 runs 14 residues. The germline V gene has CDR1 MNHNY and CDR2 SVGAGI (reference sequence). Trimming removed 10 bases from V and 3 bases from J; junction bases left unmatched: 9. The DNA for the CDR3 is TGTGCCACACAGGGGGCGAGTGCGGACACTGAAGCTTTCTTT. Amino acid sequence: CATQGASADTEAFF.

This clone came up a few times. The V gene is TRBV5-1, the J gene TRBJ2-7; 8 bases line up with TRBD1. Unmatched junction bases numbered 8, after V lost 4 bases and J lost 5 bases. Germline V lookup: CDR1 SGHRS, CDR2 YFSETQ. The CDR3 runs to 14 residues. The CDR3 DNA sequence: TGCGCCAGCAGCCCCGAACAGGGGGATCACGAGCAGTACTTC. This gives the protein CASSPEQGDHEQYF. The full variable domain, its missing parts supplied by reference TRBV5-1 and TRBJ2-7, is KAGVTQTPRYLIKTRGQQVTLSCSPISGHRSVSWYQQTPGQGLQFLFEYFSETQRNKGNFPGRFSGRQFSNSRSEMNVSTLELGDSALYLCASSPEQGDHEQYFGPGTRLTVT.

This clone showed up just a few times. CDR3 sequence reads: CASIVQGPNQPQHF. The CDR3 coding sequence is TGTGCCAGCATCGTACAGGGCCCCAATCAGCCCCAGCATTTT. The V call is TRBV27, the J call TRBJ1-5, with a tentative D call TRBD1 (6 bases). The CDR3 is 14 residues long. The V gene's germline CDR1 is MNHEY and CDR2 SMNVEV (reference sequence). The V end lost 7 bases, the J end lost 3 bases, and 13 bases lay between the germline ends.

This clone was seen many times. The chain couples TRBV4-2 to TRBJ2-1, with 9 bases matching TRBD2. This CDR3 spans 17 amino acids. The V segment lost 3 bases and the J segment 0 bases; nucleotides outside the gene matches: 6. The V gene's germline CDR1 is LGHNA and CDR2 YNFKEQ. In nucleotides, the CDR3 is TGTGCCAGCAGCCAGGGACTAGCTGCAAACTCCTACAATGAGCAGTTCTTC. Its protein is CASSQGLAANSYNEQFF.

The chain is built from TRBV7-9 and TRBJ2-7; 10 bases line up with TRBD2. CDR3 length: 17 residues. CDR1 and CDR2 from the germline V gene are SEHNR and FQNEAQ (reference sequence). V lost 5 bases and J lost 3; bases outside the gene matches: 13. The CDR3 protein is CASSRPATSGRIYEQYF. CDR3 in DNA: TGTGCCAGCAGCCGCCCGGCGACTAGCGGGCGGATCTACGAGCAGTACTTC.

CDR3 in amino acids: CATSRKQGNTEAFF. In DNA form, the CDR3 reads TGTGCCACCAGCAGAAAACAGGGGAATACTGAAGCTTTCTTT. The chain carries TRBV15 and TRBJ1-1; 7 bases are a match to TRBD1. CDR3 size: 14 residues. Germline CDR1 and CDR2: LNHNV and YYDKDF (reference sequence). The junction had 5 bases not matched to a gene; V was cut back by 2 bases and J by 5 bases.